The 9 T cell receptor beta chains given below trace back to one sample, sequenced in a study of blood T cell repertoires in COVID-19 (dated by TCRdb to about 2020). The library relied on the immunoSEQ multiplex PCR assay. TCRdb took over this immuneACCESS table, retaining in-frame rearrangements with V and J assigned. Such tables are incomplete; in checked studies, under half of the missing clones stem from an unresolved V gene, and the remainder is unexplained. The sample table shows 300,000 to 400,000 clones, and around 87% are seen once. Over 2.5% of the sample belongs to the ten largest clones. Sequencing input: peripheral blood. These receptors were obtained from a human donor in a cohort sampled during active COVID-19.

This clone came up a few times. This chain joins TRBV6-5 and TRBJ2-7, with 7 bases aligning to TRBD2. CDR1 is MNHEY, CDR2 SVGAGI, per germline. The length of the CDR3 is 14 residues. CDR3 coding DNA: TGTGGGGCGGGGCGGGAGTGGCCGGGCTACGAGCAGTACTTC. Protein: CGAGREWPGYEQYF.

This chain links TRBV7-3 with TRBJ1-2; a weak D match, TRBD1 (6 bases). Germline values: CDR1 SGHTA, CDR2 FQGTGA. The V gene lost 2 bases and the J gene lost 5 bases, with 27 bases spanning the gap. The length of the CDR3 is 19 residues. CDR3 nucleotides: TGTGCCAGCAGCTTACCTACCGGTGGACAGATAGTTCAGGGTTATGGCTACACCTTC. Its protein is CASSLPTGGQIVQGYGYTF.

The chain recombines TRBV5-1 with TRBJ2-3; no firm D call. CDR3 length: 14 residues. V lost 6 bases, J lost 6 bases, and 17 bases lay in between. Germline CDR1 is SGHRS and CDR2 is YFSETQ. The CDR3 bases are TGCGCCAGCACCCTGACTTCGGCCATGGATACGCAGTATTTT. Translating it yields CASTLTSAMDTQYF.

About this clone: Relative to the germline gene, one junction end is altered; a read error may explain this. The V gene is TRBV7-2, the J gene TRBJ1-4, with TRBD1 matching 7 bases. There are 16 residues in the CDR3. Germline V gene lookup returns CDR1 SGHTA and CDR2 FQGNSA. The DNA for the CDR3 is TGTGCCAGCAGCTTAGTAGCGGGACAGCGTAATGAAAGACTGTTTTTT. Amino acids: CASSLVAGQRNERLFF.

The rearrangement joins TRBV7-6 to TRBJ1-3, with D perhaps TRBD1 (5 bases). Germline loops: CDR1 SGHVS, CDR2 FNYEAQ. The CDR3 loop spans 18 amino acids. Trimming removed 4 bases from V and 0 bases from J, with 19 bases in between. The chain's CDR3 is CASSSLPTDRGSGNTIYF. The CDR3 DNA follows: TGTGCCAGCAGCTCACTCCCTACTGACAGAGGCTCTGGAAACACCATATATTTT.

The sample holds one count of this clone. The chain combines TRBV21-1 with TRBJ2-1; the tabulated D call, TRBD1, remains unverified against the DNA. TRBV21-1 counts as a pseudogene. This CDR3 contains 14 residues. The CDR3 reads CASSPHWDNHEQFF. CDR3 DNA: TGTGCCAGCAGCCCTCATTGGGACAACCATGAGCAGTTCTTC.

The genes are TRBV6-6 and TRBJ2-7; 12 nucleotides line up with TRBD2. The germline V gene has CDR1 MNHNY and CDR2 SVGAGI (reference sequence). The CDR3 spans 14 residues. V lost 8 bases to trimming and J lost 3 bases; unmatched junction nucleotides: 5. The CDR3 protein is CASRRTSGVYEQYF. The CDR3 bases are TGTGCCAGCCGGAGGACTAGCGGGGTCTACGAGCAGTACTTC.

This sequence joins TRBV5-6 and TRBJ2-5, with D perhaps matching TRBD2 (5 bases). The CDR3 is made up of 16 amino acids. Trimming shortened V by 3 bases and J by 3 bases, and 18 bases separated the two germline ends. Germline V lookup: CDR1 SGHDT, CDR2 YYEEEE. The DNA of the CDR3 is TGTGCCAGCAGCTCCCCACTAGTTCTAATAGAAGAGACCCAGTACTTC. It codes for CASSSPLVLIEETQYF.

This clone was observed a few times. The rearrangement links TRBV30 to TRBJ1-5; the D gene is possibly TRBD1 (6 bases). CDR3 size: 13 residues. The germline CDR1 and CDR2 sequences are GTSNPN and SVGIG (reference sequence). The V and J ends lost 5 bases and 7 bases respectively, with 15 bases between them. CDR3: CAWCRGRGQPQHF. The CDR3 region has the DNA TGTGCCTGGTGTAGGGGAAGGGGGCAGCCCCAGCATTTT.